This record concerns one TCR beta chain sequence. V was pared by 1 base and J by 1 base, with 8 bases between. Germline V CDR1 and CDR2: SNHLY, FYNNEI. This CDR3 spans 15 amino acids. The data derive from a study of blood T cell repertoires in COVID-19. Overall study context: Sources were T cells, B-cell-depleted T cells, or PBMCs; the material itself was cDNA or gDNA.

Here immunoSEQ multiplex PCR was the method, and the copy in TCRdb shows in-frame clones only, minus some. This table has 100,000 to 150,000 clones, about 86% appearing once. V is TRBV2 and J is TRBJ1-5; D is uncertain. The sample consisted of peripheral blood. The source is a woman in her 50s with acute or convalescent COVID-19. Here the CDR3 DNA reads TGTGCCAGCAGTGAAGGGCAATCCAGCAATCAGCCCCAGCATTTT. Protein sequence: CASSEGQSSNQPQHF.